This passage covers 5 T cell receptor beta chains from one sample sequenced in a study of blood T cell repertoires in COVID-19. Measured with immunoSEQ multiplex PCR; TCRdb has only the in-frame clones, and not every one. The data show a few hundred thousand clones, with approximately 85% seen just once and approximately 4% held by the top ten. Sequencing was done on a sample of PBMCs or T cells enriched from blood (not recorded which). The receptors were sampled from a woman between 25 and 40 years old who had recovered from COVID-19.

A few counts support this clone. The rearrangement joins TRBV5-6 to TRBJ2-7, with D possibly TRBD1 on 5 matching bases. The germline V gene encodes CDR1 SGHDT and CDR2 YYEEEE. This CDR3 has 12 residues. V lost 4 bases to trimming and J lost 4 bases, with 9 bases between them. CDR3 nucleotide sequence: TGTGCCAGCAGCCCACAGGAATACGAGCAGTACTTC. This gives the protein CASSPQEYEQYF.

In its sample, this clone was seen once. The V call is TRBV18, the J call TRBJ1-1, with D possibly matching TRBD1 (6 bases). V lost 7 bases and J lost 1, with 10 bases in between. The CDR3 is 13 residues long. CDR1 is KGHSH, CDR2 LQKENI, per germline. CDR3: CASFLDRNTEAFF. DNA for the CDR3: TGTGCCAGCTTCTTGGACAGGAACACTGAAGCTTTCTTT.

The chain uses TRBV10-3 and TRBJ1-5; D not resolved. With 3 bases removed from V and 4 bases from J, the gap between germline ends came to 13 bases. The CDR3 is 15 amino acids. Per the germline V gene, CDR1 is ENHRY and CDR2 is SYGVKD. The CDR3 sequence: CAISDGTAKNQPQHF. For the CDR3, the DNA is TGTGCCATCAGTGACGGCACAGCCAAGAATCAGCCCCAGCATTTT.

This rearrangement joins TRBV5-1 to TRBJ2-1; a weak D match, TRBD1 (6 bases). The CDR3 extends over 14 amino acids. Trimming took 2 bases from V and 7 from J, leaving 13 bases between them. The germline V gene has CDR1 SGHRS and CDR2 YFSETQ. The CDR3: CASSFQGLANEQFF. The CDR3 DNA reads as TGCGCCAGCAGCTTCCAGGGGTTGGCTAATGAGCAGTTCTTC. The complete variable domain, with remaining parts taken from reference TRBV5-1 and TRBJ2-1, reads KAGVTQTPRYLIKTRGQQVTLSCSPISGHRSVSWYQQTPGQGLQFLFEYFSETQRNKGNFPGRFSGRQFSNSRSEMNVSTLELGDSALYLCASSFQGLANEQFFGPGTRLTVL.

This clone is a singleton in its sample. J is TRBJ2-3 and V is TRBV18; D possibly corresponds to TRBD2 (5 bases). The V and J ends lost 8 bases and 1 base respectively, with 16 bases between them. CDR1 and CDR2 from the germline V gene are KGHSH and LQKENI. This CDR3 region has 15 residues. CDR3 coding DNA: TGTGCCAGCCACTCAACGGGGATAGGCACAGATACGCAGTATTTT. Amino acid sequence: CASHSTGIGTDTQYF.